Below are 26 T cell receptor beta chains sequenced from a single sample in a study of blood T cell repertoires in COVID-19. Sequencing used immunoSEQ multiplex PCR; TCRdb keeps in-frame clones, though not all of them. The table has about 160,000 clones, 75% to 90% seen once. The sequenced sample consisted of peripheral blood. These receptors all come from a human donor with acute or convalescent COVID-19. The donor label of this sample is uncertain.

The rearrangement links TRBV5-1 to TRBJ1-1, with a tentative D call TRBD1 (5 bases). This CDR3 is 19 amino acids long. Trimming shortened V by 0 bases and J by 9 bases, and 30 bases separated the two germline ends. Germline CDR1 SGHRS, CDR2 YFSETQ. DNA for the CDR3: TGCGCCAGCAGCTTGGGGGACTCAGGAGTGTTCTGGGGGGTCCCCAAAGCTTTCTTT. It is translated as CASSLGDSGVFWGVPKAFF.

The rearrangement links TRBV6-6 to TRBJ2-2; 7 nucleotides line up with TRBD1. CDR3 length: 16 amino acids. Germline trimming cut 6 bases from V and 0 bases from J; bases unmatched to any gene: 7. CDR1 is MNHNY, CDR2 SVGAGI, per germline (reference sequence). CDR3 loop: CASRRTGTANTGELFF. The CDR3, as DNA: TGTGCCAGCAGGCGAACCGGGACAGCGAACACCGGGGAGCTGTTTTTT.

Concerning this clone: Additional DNA sequences in this sample encode the identical CDR3. The chain links TRBV6-2 or TRBV6-3 to TRBJ2-4; D may be TRBD2 (5 bases). V was trimmed by 0 bases and J by 0 bases, leaving 9 bases between them. The germline V gene has CDR1 MNHEY and CDR2 SVGEGT. The CDR3 has 16 amino acids. CDR3 residues: CASSYSGGLAKNIQYF. The DNA of the CDR3 is TGTGCCAGCAGTTACTCAGGCGGGCTAGCCAAAAACATTCAGTACTTC.

The rearrangement uses TRBV2 and TRBJ1-5; a possible D gene is TRBD1 (6 bases). This CDR3 has 16 amino acids. Trimming stripped 6 bases from V and 0 bases from J, with 15 bases between. The germline CDR1 and CDR2 sequences are SNHLY and FYNNEI. The CDR3 region has the DNA TGTGCCAGCAGGGGAGTACAGGGATATAGCAATCAGCCCCAGCATTTT. Encoded protein: CASRGVQGYSNQPQHF.

V gene TRBV11-2 combines with J gene TRBJ1-1; no reliable D call. The CDR3 runs to 13 residues. V was clipped by 4 bases and J by 1 base, with 7 bases between them. Germline assignment: CDR1 SGHAT and CDR2 FQNNGV. The CDR3 coding sequence is TGTGCCAGCAGCTCCAACAGGAACACTGAAGCTTTCTTT. Translating it yields CASSSNRNTEAFF.

The chain employs TRBV10-1 and TRBJ1-1; tentatively, D is TRBD1 (5 bases). With 8 bases removed from V and 0 bases from J, the gap between germline ends came to 13 bases. From germline, CDR1 is WNHNN and CDR2 SYGVQD (reference sequence). This CDR3 has 14 residues. DNA for the CDR3: TGCGCCAGCTCCTCCGGGACTTTGAACACTGAAGCTTTCTTT. This sequence encodes CASSSGTLNTEAFF.

The rearrangement links TRBV5-6 to TRBJ2-4; perhaps TRBD1 as D (6 bases). Trimming took 1 base from V and 4 from J, leaving 12 bases between them. The CDR3 runs 15 residues. Germline assignment: CDR1 SGHDT and CDR2 YYEEEE. The CDR3 bases are TGTGCCAGCAGCTTGACTTCGGGACAAAAAAACATTCAGTACTTC. This gives the protein CASSLTSGQKNIQYF.

Worth noting for this clone: Other DNA sequences within the sample encode an identical CDR3. The V and J genes are TRBV12-3 or TRBV12-4 and TRBJ1-1, with a tentative D call TRBD1 (5 bases). V was clipped by 3 bases and J by 3 bases, with 8 bases between them. The CDR3 spans 13 residues. In DNA, the CDR3 is TGTGCCAGCAGTTTGCAGGGTTACACTGAAGCTTTCTTT. Translating it yields CASSLQGYTEAFF.

The chain uses TRBV3-1 (or the pseudogene TRBV3-2) and TRBJ1-1; 8 bases are a match to TRBD1. The CDR3 is 12 residues long. The J segment lost 7 bases and the V segment lost 3 bases, leaving 1 base of the junction unmatched. Germline loops: CDR1 LGHDT, CDR2 YNNKEL (reference sequence). The CDR3 DNA reads as TGTGCCAGCAGCCAGACAGGGGATGAAGCTTTCTTT. Amino acid sequence: CASSQTGDEAFF.

V is TRBV6-5 and J is TRBJ1-6; the D gene is possibly TRBD1 (5 bases). Germline values: CDR1 MNHEY, CDR2 SVGAGI. The CDR3 is 12 amino acids. The V end lost 6 bases, the J end lost 6 bases, and 6 bases lay between the germline ends. CDR3 nucleotides: TGTGCCAGCAGAGACAGTAATTCACCCCTCCACTTT. Residues: CASRDSNSPLHF.

The rearrangement links TRBV9 to TRBJ1-2; 7 positions match TRBD1. CDR1 and CDR2 (germline): SGDLS, YYNGEE. The CDR3 totals 14 residues. Trimming cost V 0 bases and J 6 bases; bases outside gene matches: 5. CDR3 in DNA: TGTGCCAGCAGCGTAGGTGACAGGGAGGATGGCTACACCTTC. This gives the protein CASSVGDREDGYTF.

This clone was counted only a few times. The V call is TRBV7-8, the J call TRBJ1-1; D gene unclear. V shed 3 bases and J shed 1 base, with 3 bases lying between them. CDR1 SGHVS and CDR2 FQNEAQ come from the germline V gene. The CDR3 is 12 residues long. In DNA form, the CDR3 reads TGTGCCAGCAGCTTCCGGAACACTGAAGCTTTCTTT. Translated: CASSFRNTEAFF.

The chain recombines TRBV9 with TRBJ2-3; tentatively, D is TRBD2 (5 bases). The V end was cut by 4 bases, the J end by 3 bases, with 12 bases between. The V gene's germline CDR1 is SGDLS and CDR2 YYNGEE. The CDR3 loop spans 14 amino acids. The CDR3 here is CASSTGVGTDTQYF. CDR3 DNA sequence: TGTGCCAGCAGCACCGGGGTCGGGACAGATACGCAGTATTTT.

This clone was seen a handful of times. The V and J genes are TRBV7-2 and TRBJ1-1; D is uncertain. V was shortened by 4 bases and J by 0 bases, with 6 bases between the two germline ends. The germline V gene encodes CDR1 SGHTA and CDR2 FQGNSA. The CDR3 extends over 13 amino acids. CDR3 DNA sequence: TGTGCCAGCAGCTACACCATGAACACTGAAGCTTTCTTT. Protein product: CASSYTMNTEAFF.

As for this clone: The same CDR3 is also encoded by other DNA sequences in this sample. The V gene is TRBV18, the J gene TRBJ2-5; no clear D. The germline V and J ends were trimmed by 3 bases and 3 bases, with 2 bases remaining between them. The length of the CDR3 is 11 residues. Germline CDR1 and CDR2: KGHSH and LQKENI. The CDR3 bases are TGTGCCAGCTCACCTAAAGAGACCCAGTACTTC. Its protein product is CASSPKETQYF. The variable domain in full, completed from reference TRBV18 and TRBJ2-5, reads NAGVMQNPRHLVRRRGQEARLRCSPMKGHSHVYWYRQLPEEGLKFMVYLQKENIIDESGMPKERFSAEFPKEGPSILRIQQVVRGDSAAYFCASSPKETQYFGPGTRLLVL.

The chain couples TRBV2 to TRBJ1-1, with TRBD1 as a possible D gene (5 bases). CDR1 is SNHLY, CDR2 FYNNEI, per germline. The CDR3 runs to 15 residues. The ends were cut back, 8 bases at V and 12 bases at J, with 28 bases in the middle. The CDR3, as DNA: TGTGCCAGCCACGTCGTGAAAGGGGCTTCGAAAAGAACTTTCTTT. This sequence encodes CASHVVKGASKRTFF.

The V and J genes are TRBV9 and TRBJ2-1; 9 bases agree with TRBD2. This CDR3 has 15 amino acids. V was pared by 4 bases and J by 4 bases, with 6 bases of the junction left unmatched. Per germline, CDR1 SGDLS and CDR2 YYNGEE. CDR3 DNA sequence: TGTGCCAGCAGCACCCAGCGGGGGGCATACAATGAGCAGTTCTTC. Translating it yields CASSTQRGAYNEQFF.

V and J are TRBV27 and TRBJ1-5; 7 positions agree with TRBD1. Germline-derived CDR1 and CDR2 are MNHEY and SMNVEV (reference sequence). CDR3 size: 14 residues. Trimming removed 6 bases from V and 3 bases from J; junction bases left unmatched: 5. The CDR3 is CASRGDSYNQPQHF. The CDR3 nucleotides are TGTGCCAGCAGGGGGGACAGCTACAATCAGCCCCAGCATTTT.

The chain carries TRBV6-5 and TRBJ1-4; unclear D gene. Per the germline V gene, CDR1 is MNHEY and CDR2 is SVGAGI. The CDR3 has 12 amino acids. Trimming removed 8 bases from V and 7 bases from J, with 11 bases in between. Here the CDR3 reads CASRDFGEKLFF. For the CDR3, the DNA is TGTGCCAGCCGAGATTTCGGTGAAAAACTGTTTTTT.

V usage is TRBV7-3 and J usage is TRBJ2-1, with 10 nucleotides matching TRBD1. V was clipped by 2 bases and J by 8 bases; unmatched bases: 6. From germline, CDR1 is SGHTA and CDR2 FQGTGA. The CDR3 length is 15 residues. The CDR3 sequence is CASSLRVTGGDEQFF. The CDR3, as DNA: TGTGCCAGCAGCTTACGGGTGACAGGGGGCGATGAGCAGTTCTTC. Filled out from reference TRBV7-3 and TRBJ2-1, the complete variable domain reads GAGVSQTPSNKVTEKGKYVELRCDPISGHTALYWYRQSLGQGPEFLIYFQGTGAADDSGLPNDRFFAVRPEGSVSTLKIQRTERGDSAVYLCASSLRVTGGDEQFFGPGTRLTVL.

The chain couples TRBV2 to TRBJ1-2, with 7 nucleotides matching TRBD1. The V gene's germline CDR1 is SNHLY and CDR2 FYNNEI. The CDR3 loop spans 14 amino acids. With 2 bases clipped from V and 6 bases from J, the junction kept 6 bases outside the gene matches. The CDR3, as DNA: TGTGCCAGCAGTGAACGTGAAGGGGGCCATGGCTACACCTTC. As protein: CASSEREGGHGYTF.

This clone came up once. The V gene is TRBV15, the J gene TRBJ1-1; no clear D. Trimming removed 0 bases at V and 1 base at J, with 3 bases between. The V gene's germline CDR1 is LNHNV and CDR2 YYDKDF (reference sequence). The CDR3 runs to 13 residues. The CDR3 bases are TGTGCCACCAGCAGAGAGGCGAACACTGAAGCTTTCTTT. The encoded protein is CATSREANTEAFF.

The rearrangement links TRBV10-3 to TRBJ2-5; 14 bases are shared with TRBD2. Germline lookup yields CDR1 ENHRY and CDR2 SYGVKD. J gave up 2 bases and V 4 bases, and 0 bases lay outside the gene matches. The CDR3 runs 15 residues. As DNA, the CDR3 is TGTGCCATCAGTGGACTAGCGGGGGGGCAAGAGACCCAGTACTTC. Its translation: CAISGLAGGQETQYF.

DNA of the CDR3: TGTGCCAGTAGAACCGCGCCCTTAGCGGGGAGCCGAGTCACCGGGGAGCTGTTTTTT. It specifies CASRTAPLAGSRVTGELFF. The chain recombines TRBV19 with TRBJ2-2; 8 positions agree with TRBD2. After removal of 6 bases from V and 4 bases from J, the junction contained 19 bases not matched to a gene. CDR3 length equals 19 residues. Germline V gene lookup returns CDR1 LNHDA and CDR2 SQIVND (reference sequence).

The gene calls are TRBV14 and TRBJ1-1; D gene ambiguous. The CDR3 has 13 residues. The germline V gene encodes CDR1 SGHDN and CDR2 FVKESK. V was trimmed by 4 bases and J by 6 bases, leaving 12 bases between them. The CDR3 spells CASSPWAFAEAFF. The CDR3 region has the DNA TGTGCCAGCAGCCCTTGGGCGTTCGCTGAAGCTTTCTTT.

V usage is TRBV7-9 and J usage is TRBJ2-6; unclear D gene. Germline V lookup: CDR1 SEHNR, CDR2 FQNEAQ (reference sequence). This CDR3 has 18 residues. Deletions cut 3 bases from V and 0 bases from J, with 15 bases between. The CDR3 is CASSFQFLVDSGANVLTF. CDR3 coding DNA: TGTGCCAGCAGCTTTCAATTCCTCGTAGACTCTGGGGCCAACGTCCTGACTTTC.